The 27 T cell receptor beta chains below were found in one sample sequenced in a study of identical twins (dated by TCRdb to the mid-2010s). The receptor library was made with 5' RACE. For sequencing, an Illumina HiSeq 2000 was employed. TCRdb itself trimmed the public reads at Q25 with fastp, ran MiXCR and retained productive beta chains. When rows share a CDR3 protein, they turn into one entry using the most common DNA and genes. The sample table holds 600,000 to 700,000 distinct CDR3 sequences, of which approximately 22% were seen once. About 4.5% of the sample rests with the top ten. This same sample was also taken into another study, of T cells expressing NK-cell markers.

The sequencing sample was made of PBMCs. The receptors were sampled from a woman aged 18-29 years in good health.

The rearrangement joins TRBV6-1 to TRBJ1-5; D is uncertain. CDR1 and CDR2 (germline): MNHNS, SASEGT. Trimming pared 6 bases from V and 1 base from J, leaving 13 bases between. This CDR3 comprises 15 residues. The CDR3 sequence is CASRPTYDSNQPQHF. CDR3 sequence (DNA): TGTGCCAGCAGGCCGACATATGACAGCAATCAGCCCCAGCATTTT.

There are a few counts of this clonotype. This chain's CDR3 is CASSSGLAMDEQFF. The DNA for the CDR3 is TGTGCCAGCTCTTCGGGGCTAGCTATGGATGAGCAGTTCTTC. The rearrangement joins TRBV18 to TRBJ2-1; D tentatively reads TRBD1 or TRBD2 (5 bases each). Germline CDR1 KGHSH, CDR2 LQKENI. Trimming removed 6 bases from V and 8 bases from J, with 17 bases in between. The CDR3 is made up of 14 amino acids. Full variable domain (missing parts from reference TRBV18 and TRBJ2-1): NAGVMQNPRHLVRRRGQEARLRCSPMKGHSHVYWYRQLPEEGLKFMVYLQKENIIDESGMPKERFSAEFPKEGPSILRIQQVVRGDSAAYFCASSSGLAMDEQFFGPGTRLTVL.

The genes are TRBV20-1 and TRBJ2-7, with D perhaps TRBD1 or TRBD2 (5 bases each). Germline values: CDR1 DFQATT, CDR2 SNEGSKA (reference sequence). This CDR3 has 13 residues. V lost 3 bases, J lost 3 bases, and 12 bases lay in between. CDR3 protein: CSASGADLYEQYF. In nucleotides, the CDR3 is TGCAGTGCTAGCGGGGCCGACCTCTACGAGCAGTACTTC.

This clonotype was counted at least ten times. The V call is TRBV27, the J call TRBJ1-4; 7 bases line up with TRBD1. Losses at the gene ends were 6 bases for V and 5 bases for J; bases not matched to a gene: 9. Germline CDR1 MNHEY, CDR2 SMNVEV (reference sequence). CDR3 length: 15 amino acids. The CDR3 coding sequence is TGTGCCAGCAGGGTGGGGCAGACAGGGAATGAAAAACTGTTTTTT. This codes for CASRVGQTGNEKLFF. Full variable domain (missing parts from reference TRBV27 and TRBJ1-4): EAQVTQNPRYLITVTGKKLTVTCSQNMNHEYMSWYRQDPGLGLRQIYYSMNVEVTDKGDVPEGYKVSRKEKRNFPLILESPSPNQTSLYFCASRVGQTGNEKLFFGSGTQLSVL.

The table lists this clonotype with many counts. The CDR3 spells CASSGERNTGELFF. The DNA for the CDR3 is TGTGCCAGCTCAGGGGAAAGGAACACCGGGGAGCTGTTTTTT. The chain employs TRBV6-4 and TRBJ2-2; maybe TRBD1 (6 bases). V was clipped by 8 bases and J by 1 base, with 11 bases between them. The length of the CDR3 is 14 residues. The germline CDR1 and CDR2 sequences are MRHNA and SNTAGT.

This clonotype was detected ten times or more. The chain links TRBV20-1 to TRBJ2-3, with 14 bases identical to TRBD2. Germline trimming cut 4 bases from V and 5 bases from J; bases unmatched to any gene: 2. Germline-derived CDR1 and CDR2 are DFQATT and SNEGSKA (reference sequence). CDR3 length: 14 residues. CDR3 DNA: TGCAGTGCTACGGGACTAGCGGGAGAAGATACGCAGTATTTT. The encoded protein is CSATGLAGEDTQYF.

The chain uses TRBV12-3 or TRBV12-4 and TRBJ2-2; no reliable D call. V dropped 7 bases and J dropped 4 bases, with 19 bases sitting between them. The CDR3 extends over 16 amino acids. The CDR3 bases are TGTGCCAGCATGAGAAAGGGTGGGTTTGGCACCGGGGAGCTGTTTTTT. Translation: CASMRKGGFGTGELFF.

This chain links TRBV11-3 with TRBJ2-7, with TRBD1 identical over 7 bases. Germline-derived CDR1 and CDR2 are SGHNT and YENEEA. Trimming cost V 3 bases and J 6 bases; bases outside gene matches: 8. There are 14 residues in the CDR3. CDR3: CASSLKGQNFEQYF. CDR3 DNA: TGTGCCAGCAGCTTGAAGGGACAGAACTTCGAGCAGTACTTC.

V usage is TRBV5-1 and J usage is TRBJ1-2; D is unclear. V lost 3 bases and J lost 3, with 6 bases in between. Looked up from germline, CDR1 is SGHRS and CDR2 is YFSETQ. The CDR3 spans 12 residues. The CDR3 protein is CASSSTYYGYTF. The DNA of the CDR3 is TGCGCCAGCAGCTCGACCTACTATGGCTACACCTTC.

This clonotype has only a few counts. The chain combines TRBV29-1 with TRBJ1-4, with D perhaps TRBD1 (5 bases). CDR3 length: 14 amino acids. Between the trimmed V and J ends, which lost 6 bases and 10 bases, there was a span of 21 bases. Germline V gene sequence: CDR1 SQVTM, CDR2 ANQGSEA. CDR3 nucleotide sequence: TGCAGCGTGGCCGACGGGGCCGGACCAGTAAAACTGTTTTTT. Residues: CSVADGAGPVKLFF.

The CDR3 DNA follows: TGTGCCAGCAGCCCGCAAAGGGACAGGGGCGCCCATGAGCAGTTCTTC. This sequence encodes CASSPQRDRGAHEQFF. The chain uses TRBV7-6 and TRBJ2-1, with TRBD1 matching over 10 bases. This CDR3 has 16 amino acids. The ends lost 5 bases at V and 8 bases at J; junction bases unmatched: 12. The germline V gene has CDR1 SGHVS and CDR2 FNYEAQ.

In its sample, this clonotype was seen many times. CDR3 sequence (DNA): TGCAGCGTTGAACAGGGAGGGTACTACGAGCAGTACTTC. This translates into CSVEQGGYYEQYF. The genes are TRBV29-1 and TRBJ2-7; 7 positions agree with TRBD2. The CDR3 covers 13 residues. V gave up 2 bases and J gave up 3 bases; unmatched junction bases: 4. Germline V gives CDR1 SQVTM, CDR2 ANQGSEA.

At least ten counts were recorded for this clonotype. The chain has TRBV6-1 and TRBJ1-2, with TRBD1 matching 8 bases. The CDR3 is 16 residues long. Per germline, CDR1 MNHNS and CDR2 SASEGT. V gave up 10 bases and J gave up 0 bases; unmatched junction bases: 13. The DNA of the CDR3 is TGTGCCATCAGGGGGACACCACAGGGGGCTAACTATGGCTACACCTTC. It translates to CAIRGTPQGANYGYTF.

The gene calls are TRBV5-1 and TRBJ2-4, with D tentatively TRBD1 (6 bases). CDR3 length: 20 amino acids. The germline CDR1 and CDR2 sequences are SGHRS and YFSETQ. Trimming left V 4 bases short and J 0 bases short, with 26 bases between. In nucleotides, the CDR3 is TGCGCCAGCAGCCTGCAGGGATATATACAGGGCTCAATAGCCAAAAACATTCAGTACTTC. It encodes CASSLQGYIQGSIAKNIQYF.

On this clonotype: No conserved phenylalanine or tryptophan is present at the end of the CDR3, so a read error is the likely explanation. The DNA is omitted, as the CDR3 cannot be located on it reliably, and the CDR3 follows TCRdb's listing. The V call is TRBV7-2, the J call TRBJ2-5; the table's D call, TRBD2, has no DNA check behind it. Germline lookup yields CDR1 SGHTA and CDR2 FQGNSA. The CDR3 is 10 amino acids long, termini counted. The chain's CDR3 is CASKKYPGLA.

This clonotype was picked up many times. The V gene is TRBV6-5, the J gene TRBJ2-1; D may match TRBD1 or TRBD2 (5 bases each). V dropped 2 bases and J dropped 6 bases, with 11 bases sitting between them. Per germline, CDR1 MNHEY and CDR2 SVGAGI. This CDR3 has 14 residues. The CDR3 DNA sequence: TGTGCCAGCAGTTACACCTATGGGGGCAATGAGCAGTTCTTC. This gives the protein CASSYTYGGNEQFF.

Only a few counts were recorded for this clonotype. The rearrangement joins TRBV20-1 to TRBJ2-5; 8 bases align to TRBD2. The germline gives CDR1 DFQATT, CDR2 SNEGSKA (reference sequence). The V segment lost 4 bases and the J segment 2 bases; nucleotides outside the gene matches: 3. The CDR3 is 13 amino acids. The CDR3: CSATRLAQETQYF. CDR3 sequence (DNA): TGCAGTGCTACCCGACTAGCGCAAGAGACCCAGTACTTC.

This chain uses TRBV27 with TRBJ2-5, with 7 bases that match TRBD1. Germline V gene data show CDR1 as MNHEY and CDR2 as SMNVEV (reference sequence). Trimming removed 5 bases from V and 2 bases from J; junction bases left unmatched: 5. The length of the CDR3 is 14 residues. CDR3 in DNA: TGTGCCAGCAGTCCGACAGGGAATCAAGAGACCCAGTACTTC. Amino acids: CASSPTGNQETQYF.

This clonotype was found a few times. The rearrangement links TRBV12-3 or TRBV12-4 to TRBJ2-5; D is ambiguous. This CDR3 has 13 residues. Trimming stripped 5 bases from V and 5 bases from J, with 12 bases between. CDR3 in DNA: TGTGCCAGCAGTCCCCTAGGGAAGGAGACCCAGTACTTC. It is translated as CASSPLGKETQYF.

The chain employs TRBV3-1 and TRBJ2-5; TRBD2 is a possible D gene (5 bases). CDR1 and CDR2 (germline): LGHDT, YNNKEL (reference sequence). With 8 bases removed from V and 5 bases from J, the gap between germline ends came to 9 bases. The CDR3 covers 11 residues. The DNA for the CDR3 is TGTGCCAGCCGACTATTCGAGACCCAGTACTTC. It codes for CASRLFETQYF.

This clonotype was detected a few times. The CDR3 bases are TGTGCCAGCAGCCCTGGACTAGCGGACTTCTACGAGCAGTACTTC. Amino acid sequence: CASSPGLADFYEQYF. The V gene is TRBV3-1, the J gene TRBJ2-7, with 10 positions matching TRBD2. The length of the CDR3 is 15 residues. CDR1 LGHDT and CDR2 YNNKEL come from the germline V gene (reference sequence). V lost 4 bases to trimming and J lost 3 bases; unmatched junction nucleotides: 6.

The J gene is TRBJ2-1, the V gene TRBV20-1, with 7 bases lining up with TRBD2. Germline V gene data show CDR1 as DFQATT and CDR2 as SNEGSKA (reference sequence). This CDR3 has 14 residues. V dropped 5 bases and J dropped 2; count of bases not matched to a gene: 6. CDR3 protein: CSAHGLDPYNEQFF. The CDR3 nucleotides are TGCAGTGCTCATGGACTAGACCCCTACAATGAGCAGTTCTTC.

The rearrangement links TRBV12-5 to TRBJ2-2; D not resolved. This CDR3 spans 14 amino acids. V gave up 6 bases and J gave up 7 bases, with 15 bases separating them. Germline CDR1 and CDR2: LGHNT and FRNRAP. CDR3 residues: CASGPPPIVGELFF. DNA of the CDR3: TGTGCTAGTGGACCGCCGCCCATCGTCGGGGAGCTGTTTTTT. Full variable domain (remainder filled in from reference TRBV12-5 and TRBJ2-2): DARVTQTPRHKVTEMGQEVTMRCQPILGHNTVFWYRQTMMQGLELLAYFRNRAPLDDSGMPKDRFSAEMPDATLATLKIQPSEPRDSAVYFCASGPPPIVGELFFGEGSRLTVL.

The chain is built from TRBV4-3 and TRBJ2-2, with D possibly being TRBD1 (5 bases). Looked up from germline, CDR1 is LGHNA and CDR2 is YSLEER. The CDR3 runs to 16 residues. V was shortened by 3 bases and J by 7 bases, with 18 bases between the two germline ends. Here the CDR3 DNA reads TGCGCCAGCAGCCATGTAGACAGAGCGTGGGGCGGGGAGCTGTTTTTT. It yields the protein CASSHVDRAWGGELFF.

This clonotype came up many times. The genes are TRBV7-2 and TRBJ1-4; D is unclear. Germline CDR1 reads SGHTA; CDR2 reads FQGNSA. The CDR3 extends over 14 amino acids. The ends were cut back, 2 bases at V and 7 bases at J, with 11 bases in the middle. The DNA for the CDR3 is TGTGCCAGCAGCTTATCAGGAGGAGGTGAAAAACTGTTTTTT. Translating gives CASSLSGGGEKLFF.

The chain combines TRBV5-1 with TRBJ2-5; D is perhaps TRBD2 (7 bases). Looked up from germline, CDR1 is SGHRS and CDR2 is YFSETQ. Deletions cut 0 bases from V and 5 bases from J, with 17 bases between. The CDR3 length is 16 residues. DNA for the CDR3: TGCGCCAGCAGCTTGGCGAGGGGGGGCACCTTGGAGACCCAGTACTTC. It yields the protein CASSLARGGTLETQYF.

This clonotype has a handful of counts. V gene TRBV18 combines with J gene TRBJ2-2; D call uncertain. V shed 2 bases and J shed 0 bases, with 7 bases lying between them. CDR3 length equals 15 residues. The germline V gene has CDR1 KGHSH and CDR2 LQKENI. CDR3 nucleotide sequence: TGTGCCAGCTCACCAAAAGCCACGAACACCGGGGAGCTGTTTTTT. Amino acid sequence: CASSPKATNTGELFF.